These 17 T cell receptor beta chains originate from one sample sequenced in a study of graft-versus-host responses after intestinal transplantation. Antigens of these TCRs are unknown. Clones were read by immunoSEQ multiplex PCR, and TCRdb kept only the in-frame ones, dropping some. This sample has roughly 36,000 clones, with around 96% found just once. The sequencing used unstimulated CD8+ T cells sorted from spleen or lymph node cells, collected before transplant. Receptor source: a human donor who was the organ donor for an intestinal transplant.

This chain uses TRBV4-3 with TRBJ2-1, with D perhaps matching TRBD2 (5 bases). The CDR3 runs 16 residues. Trimming shortened V by 1 base and J by 0 bases, and 10 bases separated the two germline ends. CDR1 and CDR2 (germline): LGHNA, YSLEER. CDR3 nucleotide sequence: TGCGCCAGCAGCCAAGCGGACTCCGACTCCTACAATGAGCAGTTCTTC. This translates into CASSQADSDSYNEQFF.

CDR3 nucleotides: TGCGCCAGCAGCCAAGATATGGCAGGGGGGTATGGCTACACCTTC. Translated, it gives CASSQDMAGGYGYTF. V and J are TRBV4-3 and TRBJ1-2; 7 positions match TRBD1. CDR1 is LGHNA and CDR2 is YSLEER in the germline V gene. The J segment lost 5 bases and the V segment lost 0 bases, leaving 6 bases of the junction unmatched. The CDR3 extends over 15 amino acids.

The chain links TRBV5-1 to TRBJ2-1, with 10 bases aligning to TRBD2. Germline assignment: CDR1 SGHRS and CDR2 YFSETQ. V was clipped by 0 bases and J by 1 base; unmatched bases: 7. The CDR3 runs to 18 residues. The CDR3 nucleotides read TGCGCCAGCAGCTTGGTTGCTAGCGGGGGTTATTCCTACAATGAGCAGTTCTTC. Its translation is CASSLVASGGYSYNEQFF.

The V and J genes are TRBV10-2 and TRBJ2-1, with 13 positions matching TRBD2. The germline CDR1 and CDR2 sequences are WSHSY and SAAADI. The CDR3 is made up of 17 amino acids. Unmatched junction bases numbered 3, after V lost 2 bases and J lost 2 bases. This CDR3 reads CASSEVTSGGAYNEQFF. CDR3 nucleotides: TGCGCCAGCAGTGAGGTTACTAGCGGGGGGGCCTACAATGAGCAGTTCTTC.

This chain connects TRBV6-6 to TRBJ2-7, with D perhaps matching TRBD2 (7 bases). The length of the CDR3 is 16 residues. The V gene's germline CDR1 is MNHNY and CDR2 SVGAGI (reference sequence). Trimming shortened V by 2 bases and J by 5 bases, and 19 bases separated the two germline ends. The CDR3 loop is CASSYTGGRVGDEQYF. DNA for the CDR3: TGTGCCAGCAGTTACACGGGGGGCCGGGTCGGAGACGAGCAGTACTTC.

The J gene is TRBJ1-2, the V gene TRBV5-1; D call uncertain. Germline CDR1 and CDR2: SGHRS and YFSETQ. The CDR3 contains 13 residues. Trimming cost V 0 bases and J 8 bases, with 11 bases left between them. CDR3 in DNA: TGCGCCAGCAGCTTGGTACGGTTTGGCGGCTACACCTTC. Protein: CASSLVRFGGYTF.

The rearrangement links TRBV10-2 to TRBJ1-2; TRBD1 might be the D (5 bases). The V end lost 6 bases, the J end lost 8 bases, and 34 bases lay between the germline ends. The CDR3 runs 19 residues. Per germline, CDR1 WSHSY and CDR2 SAAADI. The DNA for the CDR3 is TGCGCCAGCAGCTCCCTCCAACCATACCCCCACAGGACCGAGTACGGCTACACCTTC. Translated, it gives CASSSLQPYPHRTEYGYTF.

This clone appeared once. The chain carries TRBV5-1 and TRBJ1-1; no firm D call. V dropped 0 bases and J dropped 3 bases, with 6 bases sitting between them. The CDR3 covers 13 residues. Germline-derived CDR1 and CDR2 are SGHRS and YFSETQ. The CDR3 DNA is TGCGCCAGCAGCTTGGTCCAGGACACTGAAGCTTTCTTT. Protein sequence: CASSLVQDTEAFF.

This clone has more than one count but fewer than ten. This chain links TRBV5-8 with TRBJ1-6; TRBD1 might be the D (5 bases). V was cut by 5 bases and J by 9 bases, with 9 bases left in between. This CDR3 contains 12 residues. Germline V lookup: CDR1 SGHTS, CDR2 YDEGEE. Here the CDR3 DNA reads TGTGCCAGCAGGGCGCAGGGTTCACCCCTCCACTTT. Protein sequence: CASRAQGSPLHF.

This chain connects TRBV5-4 to TRBJ2-3; D uncertain. Trimming stripped 4 bases from V and 4 bases from J, with 19 bases between. The CDR3 sequence is 16 residues long. CDR1 SGHNT and CDR2 YYREEE come from the germline V gene (reference sequence). The CDR3 DNA follows: TGTGCCAGCAGCCCGTTAAAAGGGTTTATTGCAGATACGCAGTATTTT. It is translated as CASSPLKGFIADTQYF.

This chain connects TRBV30 to TRBJ2-3, with no clear D. Trimming stripped 0 bases from V and 0 bases from J, with 10 bases between. CDR1 and CDR2 from the germline V gene are GTSNPN and SVGIG (reference sequence). This CDR3 has 15 amino acids. The chain's CDR3 is CAWSVLAVSTDTQYF. The CDR3 coding sequence is TGTGCCTGGAGTGTCTTGGCGGTTAGCACAGATACGCAGTATTTT.

The chain couples TRBV21-1 to TRBJ2-7; the DNA was not used to check the table's D call, TRBD1. TRBV21-1 is termed a pseudogene. The CDR3 covers 14 residues. The CDR3: CASSKGYSSYEQYF. The CDR3 coding sequence is TGTGCCAGCAGCAAAGGATACAGCTCCTACGAGCAGTACTTC.

This clone has a single count. This chain connects TRBV18 to TRBJ1-2; 7 positions agree with TRBD1. CDR3 length: 13 residues. V lost 2 bases, J lost 3 bases, and 0 bases stayed unmatched. CDR1 is KGHSH and CDR2 is LQKENI in the germline V gene. The CDR3 DNA sequence: TGTGCCAGCTCACCAGACAGGGACTATGGCTACACCTTC. Amino acid sequence: CASSPDRDYGYTF.

This clone showed up just once. The V and J genes are TRBV4-1 and TRBJ2-7; D might be TRBD1 or TRBD2, each matching 6 bases. The CDR3 spans 16 residues. Germline V CDR1 and CDR2: MGHRA, YSYEKL. V gave up 0 bases and J gave up 2 bases, with 14 bases separating them. CDR3 loop: CASSQEAVGGPYEQYF. The CDR3 bases are TGCGCCAGCAGCCAAGAGGCCGTAGGGGGGCCCTACGAGCAGTACTTC.

The gene calls are TRBV28 and TRBJ2-4; 11 nucleotides agree with TRBD2. Germline-derived CDR1 and CDR2 are MDHEN and SYDVKM. V lost 4 bases to trimming and J lost 0 bases; unmatched junction nucleotides: 11. The CDR3 extends over 19 amino acids. CDR3 in DNA: TGTGCCAGCAGTTGGATACTAGCGGGAGCCGCCCTAGCCAAAAACATTCAGTACTTC. It codes for CASSWILAGAALAKNIQYF.

The CDR3 DNA reads as TGCAGCGTCCTTCAGGGGGGCACCGAAGCTTTCTTT. This sequence encodes CSVLQGGTEAFF. The chain employs TRBV29-1 and TRBJ1-1; 7 bases map to TRBD1. Losses at the gene ends were 6 bases for V and 8 bases for J; bases not matched to a gene: 9. The CDR3 spans 12 residues. Germline V gene lookup returns CDR1 SQVTM and CDR2 ANQGSEA. Full variable domain (missing parts from reference TRBV29-1 and TRBJ1-1): SAVISQKPSRDICQRGTSLTIQCQVDSQVTMMFWYRQQPGQSLTLIATANQGSEATYESGFVIDKFPISRPNLTFSTLTVSNMSPEDSSIYLCSVLQGGTEAFFGQGTRLTVV.

This chain links TRBV6-6 with TRBJ2-7; maybe TRBD1 (6 bases). The CDR3 runs to 15 residues. The V gene's germline CDR1 is MNHNY and CDR2 SVGAGI (reference sequence). With 4 bases removed from V and 0 bases from J, the gap between germline ends came to 13 bases. CDR3 residues: CASSSIRDNSYEQYF. The CDR3 DNA reads TGTGCCAGCAGTTCTATCCGGGACAACTCCTACGAGCAGTACTTC.